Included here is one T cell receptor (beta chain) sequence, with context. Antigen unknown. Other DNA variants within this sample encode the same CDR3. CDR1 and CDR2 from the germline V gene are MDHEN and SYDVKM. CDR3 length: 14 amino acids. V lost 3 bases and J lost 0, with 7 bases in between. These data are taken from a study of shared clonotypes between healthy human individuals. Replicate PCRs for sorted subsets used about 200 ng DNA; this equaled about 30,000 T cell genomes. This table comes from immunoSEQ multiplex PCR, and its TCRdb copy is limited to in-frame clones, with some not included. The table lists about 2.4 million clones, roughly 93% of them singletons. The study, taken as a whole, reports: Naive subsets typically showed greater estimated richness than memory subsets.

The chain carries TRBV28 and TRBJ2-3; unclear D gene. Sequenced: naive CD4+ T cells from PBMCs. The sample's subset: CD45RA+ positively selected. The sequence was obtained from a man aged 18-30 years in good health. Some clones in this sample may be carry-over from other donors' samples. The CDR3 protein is CASSFSPSTDTQYF. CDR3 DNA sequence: TGTGCCAGCAGTTTTAGCCCGAGCACAGATACGCAGTATTTT.